Listed below are T cell receptor beta chains from one sample, sequenced in a study of T cells after yellow fever vaccination. A single record per CDR3 protein comes from TCRdb applying MiXCR to the 5' RACE reads. In the table there are about 320,000 distinct CDR3 sequences, around 4.5% of which are singletons. The sample was PBMCs, taken 15 days after the yellow fever booster vaccination. The receptors originated from a man aged 18 to 35 who received the YFV17D yellow fever vaccine. The CDR3 runs from the conserved cysteine through the conserved F or W. A D gene is named only where the DNA matches it firmly. Expanded clones get a size class; other rows say once, few or many, or leave the size out.

size,J,D,V,CDR3,DNA
.,TRBJ2-2,.,TRBV11-3,CASSLQPTGELFF,TGTGCCAGCAGCTTACAGCCCACCGGGGAGCTGTTTTTT
many,TRBJ2-4,.,TRBV6-2/TRBV6-3,CACHESSKNIQYF,TGTGCCTGTCATGAGTCATCCAAAAATATTCAGTACTTC
many,TRBJ1-2,TRBD1,TRBV9,CASSADRLLGSGYTF,TGTGCCAGCAGCGCGGACAGGCTTCTGGGGTCTGGCTACACCTTC
many,TRBJ1-2,.,TRBV10-3,CAIRVGGSGYTF,TGTGCCATCCGCGTTGGGGGAAGCGGCTACACCTTC
few,TRBJ2-7,.,TRBV12-3/TRBV12-4,CASSQIRPIPYEQYF,TGTGCCAGCAGCCAAATAAGGCCAATTCCCTACGAGCAGTACTTC
few,TRBJ1-1,.,TRBV6-5,CASSPRYGDITEAFF,TGTGCCAGCAGCCCCCGTTACGGGGATATCACTGAAGCTTTCTTT
many,TRBJ1-5,.,TRBV7-2,CASSLDRASRPQHF,TGTGCCAGCAGCTTAGACAGGGCCTCGAGGCCCCAGCATTTT
.,TRBJ1-1,.,TRBV3-1,CASLGSMNTEAFF,TGTGCCAGCCTGGGTAGCATGAACACTGAAGCTTTCTTT
.,TRBJ2-1,.,TRBV12-3/TRBV12-4,CASSLAGPSYNEQFF,TGTGCCAGCAGTTTAGCGGGGCCCTCCTACAATGAGCAGTTCTTC
.,TRBJ1-4,TRBD1,TRBV29-1,CRVDESGQGRKMFF,TGCAGGGTTGATGAGTCGGGACAGGGTCGTAAGATGTTTTTT
few,TRBJ1-1,TRBD1,TRBV29-1,CSVVGDRRQMNTEAFF,TGCAGCGTTGTTGGGGACAGGCGACAAATGAACACTGAAGCTTTCTTT
.,TRBJ1-2,TRBD1,TRBV4-1,CASSQDRVKTYGYTF,TGCGCCAGCAGCCAGGACAGGGTCAAGACCTATGGCTACACCTTC
.,TRBJ2-3,.,TRBV4-3,CASSQDGTNTDTQYF,TGCGCCAGCAGCCAAGATGGGACCAACACCGATACGCAGTATTTT
many,TRBJ2-3,TRBD1,TRBV7-9,CATSDRGATDTQYF,TGTGCCACGTCCGACAGGGGGGCCACAGATACGCAGTATTTT
many,TRBJ2-5,.,TRBV18,CASSPQETQYF,TGTGCCAGCAGCCCTCAGGAGACCCAGTACTTC
.,TRBJ2-5,.,TRBV9,CASSVGTIWQQETQYF,TGTGCCAGCAGCGTAGGGACTATCTGGCAACAAGAGACCCAGTACTTC
.,TRBJ2-3,TRBD2,TRBV9,CASIGLAGGVDTQYF,TGTGCCAGCATTGGACTAGCGGGGGGAGTAGATACGCAGTATTTT
few,TRBJ2-3,.,TRBV7-9,CASSPRSPASTDTQYF,TGTGCCAGCAGTCCTAGGTCCCCGGCTAGCACAGATACGCAGTATTTT
few,TRBJ1-5,.,TRBV7-8,CASSLAQDGQPQHF,TGTGCCAGCAGCTTAGCACAGGACGGCCAGCCCCAGCATTTT
many,TRBJ2-2,TRBD1,TRBV24-1,CATSDPGTGDSPRELFF,TGTGCCACCAGTGATCCCGGGACAGGGGATTCCCCCCGGGAGCTGTTTTTT
many,TRBJ2-5,.,TRBV5-1,CASSASGNRETQYF,TGCGCCAGCAGCGCCTCAGGGAACCGAGAGACCCAGTACTTC
.,TRBJ2-2,.,TRBV15,CATSSPGGHSNTGELFF,TGTGCCACCAGCAGCCCTGGGGGACACTCGAACACCGGGGAGCTGTTTTTT
few,TRBJ1-1,.,TRBV3-1,CASSHLGAGTEAFF,TGTGCCAGCAGCCATCTGGGGGCCGGCACTGAAGCTTTCTTT
many,TRBJ1-3,.,TRBV6-6,CASSTSGNTIYF,TGTGCCAGCAGTACGTCCGGGAACACCATATATTTT
few,TRBJ2-2,.,TRBV5-6,CASSLRARGRTGELFF,TGTGCCAGCAGCCTAAGGGCCCGGGGCCGAACCGGGGAGCTGTTTTTT
few,TRBJ2-7,TRBD1,TRBV5-1,CASSLLGQGLNEQYF,TGCGCCAGCAGCTTGTTAGGACAGGGGCTCAACGAGCAGTACTTC
.,TRBJ1-3,TRBD1,TRBV7-2,CASSTGDGNTIYF,TGTGCCAGCAGTACAGGGGATGGAAACACCATATATTTT
many,TRBJ1-2,TRBD1,TRBV15,CATSPRTGPEYGYTF,TGTGCCACCAGCCCAAGGACAGGGCCAGAATATGGCTACACCTTC
many,TRBJ1-5,TRBD1,TRBV6-6,CASRPTGLEQPQHF,TGTGCCAGCAGGCCGACAGGGTTGGAGCAGCCCCAGCATTTT
.,TRBJ2-5,.,TRBV20-1,CSARLGAKGTQYF,TGCAGTGCTAGACTAGGAGCTAAGGGGACCCAGTACTTC
.,TRBJ1-1,TRBD1,TRBV6-6,CASSRQTGGTEAFF,TGTGCCAGCAGTCGACAAACAGGGGGAACTGAAGCTTTCTTT
.,TRBJ1-6,.,TRBV6-6,CASSGGPYNSPLHF,TGTGCCAGCAGCGGGGGGCCCTATAATTCACCCCTCCACTTT
few,TRBJ2-1,TRBD1,TRBV7-2,CASSLLHWGQGGEQFF,TGTGCCAGCAGCTTACTTCACTGGGGACAGGGCGGTGAGCAGTTCTTC
.,TRBJ2-2,.,TRBV27,CASSFGAGEAKNTGELFF,TGTGCCAGCAGTTTTGGGGCCGGGGAAGCAAAAAACACCGGGGAGCTGTTTTTT
few,TRBJ2-2,.,TRBV29-1,CSVETGRRTGELFF,TGCAGCGTTGAGACGGGCCGCAGGACCGGGGAGCTGTTTTTT
many,TRBJ1-5,TRBD1,TRBV9,CASSVTTGTGSNQPQHF,TGTGCCAGCAGCGTAACGACCGGGACAGGTAGTAATCAGCCCCAGCATTTT
many,TRBJ2-3,.,TRBV7-2,CASSIGADTQYF,TGTGCCAGCAGCATCGGAGCAGATACGCAGTATTTT
many,TRBJ2-1,TRBD1,TRBV5-1,CASSLGTGQGLHEQFF,TGCGCCAGCAGCTTGGGGACGGGACAGGGGTTACATGAGCAGTTCTTC
many,TRBJ1-6,.,TRBV6-2/TRBV6-3,CASSGTYNSPLHF,TGTGCCAGCTCGGGGACCTATAATTCACCCCTCCACTTT
few,TRBJ2-7,TRBD1,TRBV10-1,CASSESGAGGRDEQYF,TGCGCCAGCAGTGAGTCGGGGGCAGGGGGCCGCGACGAGCAGTACTTC
few,TRBJ1-1,TRBD1,TRBV18,CASSPPGQGRVTEAFF,TGTGCCAGCTCACCACCGGGACAGGGACGGGTCACTGAAGCTTTCTTT
.,TRBJ2-5,TRBD2,TRBV5-4,CASSWTSGPPETQYF,TGTGCCAGCAGTTGGACTAGCGGGCCCCCAGAGACCCAGTACTTC
few,TRBJ2-1,TRBD2,TRBV10-3,CAIRRTSGAYNEQFF,TGTGCCATCAGACGGACTAGCGGGGCCTACAATGAGCAGTTCTTC
few,TRBJ1-3,TRBD1,TRBV27,CASAPDRSDTIYF,TGTGCCAGCGCCCCGGACAGGAGCGACACCATATATTTT
few,TRBJ2-7,.,TRBV30,CAWRGSGVQYF,TGTGCCTGGAGAGGTTCGGGCGTGCAGTACTTC
many,TRBJ2-5,.,TRBV5-1,CASSLGSGEETQYF,TGTGCCAGCAGCCTAGGGTCAGGGGAAGAGACCCAGTACTTC
many,TRBJ2-1,.,TRBV5-5,CASSLRDAEKFF,TGTGCCAGCAGCCTCCGGGACGCGGAGAAATTCTTC
few,TRBJ2-7,.,TRBV18,CASSPGRENEQYF,TGTGCCAGCTCACCAGGCAGGGAAAACGAGCAGTACTTC
many,TRBJ2-2,.,TRBV4-3,CASSRGRGDGELFF,TGCGCCAGCAGCAGGGGCAGGGGCGACGGGGAGCTGTTTTTT
.,TRBJ1-5,.,TRBV5-1,CASPRGGNQPKHF,TGCGCCAGTCCCAGGGGTGGCAATCAGCCCAAGCATTTT
many,TRBJ1-4,.,TRBV20-1,CSARDPGHKGGEKLFF,TGCAGTGCTAGAGATCCGGGCCACAAAGGCGGTGAAAAACTGTTTTTT
many,TRBJ1-2,TRBD1,TRBV5-1,CASSILGQGGTSGYTF,TGCGCCAGCAGCATCCTGGGACAGGGGGGAACTTCTGGCTACACCTTC
few,TRBJ2-3,TRBD2,TRBV4-3,CASSQVLAGGDTQYF,TGCGCCAGCAGCCAAGTACTAGCGGGGGGGGATACGCAGTATTTT
many,TRBJ1-5,TRBD1,TRBV12-3/TRBV12-4,CASSFGDRPSNQPQHF,TGTGCCAGCAGTTTCGGGGACAGGCCTAGCAATCAGCCCCAGCATTTT
many,TRBJ1-4,.,TRBV7-2,CASSLGGLMGEKLFF,TGTGCCAGCAGCTTAGGGGGGCTTATGGGTGAAAAACTGTTTTTT
many,TRBJ1-1,.,TRBV20-1,CSASHRESNTEAFF,TGCAGTGCTAGTCACAGGGAATCGAACACTGAAGCTTTCTTT
many,TRBJ2-2,.,TRBV6-6,CASRNGDTGELFF,TGTGCCAGCAGGAACGGCGACACCGGGGAGCTGTTTTTT
.,TRBJ2-3,TRBD2,TRBV6-2/TRBV6-3,CASSYPSASGTPDTQYF,TGTGCCAGCAGCTACCCTAGTGCTAGCGGGACCCCAGATACGCAGTATTTT
many,TRBJ1-1,.,TRBV5-1,CASSGGGVDTEAFF,TGCGCCAGCAGCGGGGGAGGGGTCGACACTGAAGCTTTCTTT
many,TRBJ2-4,.,TRBV6-6,CASRPGQALLAKNIQYF,TGTGCCAGCAGACCCGGACAAGCCCTTCTAGCCAAAAACATTCAGTACTTC